A single sample is the source of the 18 T cell receptor beta chains below, sequenced in a study of shared clonotypes between healthy human individuals. Assay: immunoSEQ multiplex PCR; the TCRdb copy retains only in-frame clones and omits some. The repertoire consists of about 450,000 clones, with around 79% occurring once and the leading ten covering roughly 13%. Input material: PBMCs. These TCRs come from a woman aged 40 to 49 in good health. Some clones in this sample may be carry-over from other donors' samples.

This chain joins TRBV7-9 and TRBJ2-7; D possibly uses TRBD1 or TRBD2 (5 bases each). CDR3 length equals 15 residues. CDR1 is SEHNR, CDR2 FQNEAQ, per germline (reference sequence). Trimming took 5 bases from V and 0 from J, leaving 14 bases between them. The CDR3 nucleotides are TGTGCCAGCAGCCCCGGGGCAGGGACCTCCTACGAGCAGTACTTC. Its protein is CASSPGAGTSYEQYF.

The chain links TRBV6-1 to TRBJ1-2; D unclear. Germline V gives CDR1 MNHNS, CDR2 SASEGT. V gave up 2 bases and J gave up 4 bases, with 14 bases separating them. CDR3 length equals 15 residues. CDR3 region: CASSETEGSVYGYTF. CDR3 nucleotides: TGTGCCAGCAGTGAAACGGAGGGTTCCGTCTATGGCTACACCTTC.

The chain employs TRBV7-2 and TRBJ1-1; no definite D call. This CDR3 is 13 amino acids long. The V gene's germline CDR1 is SGHTA and CDR2 FQGNSA. Between the trimmed V and J ends, which lost 6 bases and 1 base, there was a span of 9 bases. CDR3 nucleotides: TGTGCCAGCAGGTACAGCCCGAACACTGAAGCTTTCTTT. As protein: CASRYSPNTEAFF. Together with reference TRBV7-2 and TRBJ1-1, the CDR3 gives the full variable domain: GAGVSQSPSNKVTEKGKDVELRCDPISGHTALYWYRQSLGQGLEFLIYFQGNSAPDKSGLPSDRFSAERTGGSVSTLTIQRTQQEDSAVYLCASRYSPNTEAFFGQGTRLTVV.

The chain uses TRBV19 and TRBJ1-5, with D possibly TRBD1 on 5 matching bases. The germline CDR1 and CDR2 sequences are LNHDA and SQIVND (reference sequence). The CDR3 has 13 residues. The ends were cut back, 6 bases at V and 5 bases at J, with 11 bases in the middle. CDR3 residues: CASRRSGYQPQHF. In nucleotides, the CDR3 is TGTGCCAGTAGGAGGTCAGGGTATCAGCCCCAGCATTTT.

This clone came up a few times. The CDR3 spells CASSQGQIFSGNTIYF. CDR3 DNA: TGTGCCAGCAGCCAGGGACAGATCTTTTCTGGAAACACCATATATTTT. The chain has TRBV6-6 and TRBJ1-3; 7 nucleotides align to TRBD1. The ends lost 6 bases at V and 1 base at J; junction bases unmatched: 9. The CDR3 is 16 amino acids. Per the germline V gene, CDR1 is MNHNY and CDR2 is SVGAGI (reference sequence).

Regarding this clone: A much larger clone differs by one base, so this may be a read error. The chain has TRBV9 and TRBJ1-2; tentative D call: TRBD1 (6 bases). V was pared by 2 bases and J by 2 bases, with 7 bases between. CDR1 and CDR2 (germline): SGDLS, YYNGEE. This CDR3 has 13 amino acids. The CDR3 DNA reads TGTGCCAGCAGCGTCGACAGGAACTATGGCTACACCTTC. Translation: CASSVDRNYGYTF.

V is TRBV29-1 and J is TRBJ2-5, with no clear D. The CDR3 has 14 residues. Germline loops: CDR1 SQVTM, CDR2 ANQGSEA. The V gene lost 7 bases and the J gene lost 1 base, with 16 bases spanning the gap. The CDR3 reads CSASADMIQETQYF. The CDR3 DNA follows: TGCAGCGCGTCTGCCGACATGATCCAAGAGACCCAGTACTTC.

This clone was seen once. V and J are TRBV7-3 and TRBJ2-2; D ambiguous. CDR1 SGHTA and CDR2 FQGTGA come from the germline V gene. CDR3 length: 13 residues. The V and J ends lost 4 bases and 4 bases respectively, with 7 bases between them. CDR3 bases: TGTGCCAGCAGCTCAAGCAGCACCGGGGAGCTGTTTTTT. As protein: CASSSSSTGELFF.

The chain recombines TRBV2 with TRBJ2-6; weak D call: TRBD2 (7 bases). The CDR3 spans 15 residues. Germline V lookup: CDR1 SNHLY, CDR2 FYNNEI. Trimming shortened V by 8 bases and J by 1 base, and 12 bases separated the two germline ends. The CDR3 protein is CASGEGVSGANVLTF. The CDR3 DNA is TGTGCCAGCGGGGAGGGGGTATCTGGGGCCAACGTCCTGACTTTC.

The chain employs TRBV11-2 and TRBJ2-2; D might be TRBD2 (6 bases). The CDR3 spans 17 residues. The germline CDR1 and CDR2 sequences are SGHAT and FQNNGV. The ends were cut back, 3 bases at V and 0 bases at J, with 14 bases in the middle. The CDR3 here is CASSLGRGRTNTGELFF. The CDR3 nucleotides read TGTGCCAGCAGCTTGGGACGAGGGAGGACGAACACCGGGGAGCTGTTTTTT.

Of note for this clone: One junction end disagrees with the germline gene, perhaps due to a read error. The J gene is TRBJ2-1, the V gene TRBV6-6, with 8 bases lining up with TRBD2. Germline V gene data show CDR1 as MNHNY and CDR2 as SVGAGI (reference sequence). CDR3 length: 12 residues. The CDR3 loop reads CACRASGSEQFF. The CDR3 region has the DNA TGTGCCTGCAGGGCTAGCGGGTCTGAGCAGTTCTTC.

The gene calls are TRBV28 and TRBJ1-1, with 9 bases that match TRBD1. CDR1 and CDR2 from the germline V gene are MDHEN and SYDVKM. Losses at the gene ends were 6 bases for V and 5 bases for J; bases not matched to a gene: 4. The CDR3 spans 13 residues. The CDR3 protein is CASSTGGGTEAFF. The CDR3 DNA is TGTGCCAGCAGCACAGGGGGCGGGACTGAAGCTTTCTTT.

With regard to this clone: A far larger clone is only one base removed, so a read error is likely. The J gene is TRBJ2-2, the V gene TRBV4-2, with D maybe TRBD1 (6 bases). This CDR3 is 17 amino acids long. Germline values: CDR1 LGHNA, CDR2 YNFKEQ. The CDR3 reads CASSQARAGQNTGELLF. The CDR3 DNA is TGTGCCAGCAGCCAGGCACGGGCAGGACAGAATACCGGGGAGCTGCTTTTT.

This chain joins TRBV19 and TRBJ1-4, with 10 bases fitting TRBD1. The germline V gene encodes CDR1 LNHDA and CDR2 SQIVND (reference sequence). The CDR3 length is 13 residues. The trim removed 6 bases at V and 10 bases at J, leaving 5 bases unmatched. DNA for the CDR3: TGTGCCAGTAGGGACAGGGGGACTGCAAAACTGTTTTTT. It yields the protein CASRDRGTAKLFF.

The genes are TRBV4-1 and TRBJ2-3; no clear D gene. V was trimmed by 4 bases and J by 0 bases, leaving 14 bases between them. Germline assignment: CDR1 MGHRA and CDR2 YSYEKL. This CDR3 comprises 16 residues. Here the CDR3 reads CASSPQDIPSTDTQYF. The CDR3 nucleotides read TGCGCCAGCAGCCCTCAAGATATCCCCAGCACAGATACGCAGTATTTT.

The chain is built from TRBV4-3 and TRBJ2-5, with a tentative D call TRBD2 (5 bases). The last part of the DNA fits TRBJ2-7 better; the J call may be wrong. Germline V gene data show CDR1 as LGHNA and CDR2 as YSLEER. The CDR3 runs 16 residues. The CDR3 protein is CASSQDYSSPTLEQYF. As DNA, the CDR3 is TGCGCCAGCAGCCAAGATTATTCTAGCCCTACACTCGAGCAGTACTTC.

The chain uses TRBV5-6 and TRBJ2-5; the match to TRBD2 covers 8 bases. V lost 2 bases and J lost 5; bases outside the gene matches: 8. The germline CDR1 and CDR2 sequences are SGHDT and YYEEEE. The CDR3 consists of 15 residues. The CDR3 loop reads CASSLGLAPTETQYF. CDR3 nucleotides: TGTGCCAGCAGCTTAGGACTAGCCCCGACGGAGACCCAGTACTTC.

V is TRBV27 and J is TRBJ2-7, with 8 nucleotides matching TRBD1. CDR1 is MNHEY and CDR2 is SMNVEV in the germline V gene (reference sequence). The CDR3 is made up of 15 amino acids. With V trimmed by 4 bases and J by 5 bases, 10 bases remained unmatched. This chain's CDR3 is CASSYGQGGIHEQYF. The CDR3 DNA reads as TGTGCCAGCAGTTATGGACAGGGTGGAATCCACGAGCAGTACTTC.